This is a list of T cell receptor beta chains from one sample in a study of T cell responses to AZD1222 COVID-19 vaccine. Clones were read by immunoSEQ multiplex PCR, and TCRdb kept only the in-frame ones, dropping some. In the table there are around 91,000 clones, around nine tenths of which are singletons. The material sequenced was peripheral blood, taken on day 0 of AZD1222 vaccination. The receptors stem from an adult in good health. Each CDR3 is given with its conserved first and last residue. Each record gives: V gene, CDR3 protein.

v_gene: TRBV4-1; CDR3aa: CASSPSTSGGYTGELFF
v_gene: TRBV28; CDR3aa: CASSSRNYGYTF
v_gene: TRBV19; CDR3aa: CASSIGQFNEQFF
v_gene: TRBV6-2/TRBV6-3; CDR3aa: CASSGMSYNEQFF
v_gene: TRBV9; CDR3aa: CASSPFGYQETQYF
v_gene: TRBV2; CDR3aa: CASSAPTPRSEKLFF
v_gene: TRBV6-1; CDR3aa: CASSERLGTDTQYF
v_gene: TRBV6-2/TRBV6-3; CDR3aa: CASSYSLEGYGYTF
v_gene: TRBV28; CDR3aa: CVAGTSAEQYF
v_gene: TRBV11-2; CDR3aa: CASSQRDRGHRGTEAFF
v_gene: TRBV5-1; CDR3aa: CASSLPGTGVYGYTF
v_gene: TRBV29-1; CDR3aa: CSAYDPQANEKLFF
v_gene: TRBV19; CDR3aa: CASKVSGYATYEQYF
v_gene: TRBV10-3; CDR3aa: CAIRNTGAQAHYGYTF